The clone carrying this T cell receptor (beta chain) appeared many times. Antigen specificity is unknown. MiXCR was run by TCRdb on the RT-PCR reads, yielding one entry per CDR3 protein. Here the sample spans 650,000 to 700,000 distinct CDR3 sequences, 15% to 19% being singletons. Per the germline V gene, CDR1 is ENHRY and CDR2 is SYGVKD. The CDR3 consists of 13 residues. V lost 0 bases and J lost 6, with 6 bases in between. This record belongs to a study of response to subunit inactivated influenza vaccine. General study findings and limits: Each seasonal flu vaccination may recruit only limited new T cells, authors suggested.

The chain joins TRBV10-3 to TRBJ2-1; D not resolved. Sequenced here: PBMCs from blood, sampled about 11 days after vaccination. This clonotype was obtained from a man aged 50 to 59 who received an inactivated influenza vaccine. The CDR3 sequence: CAISESRLNEQFF. CDR3 coding DNA: TGTGCCATCAGTGAGTCGAGGCTCAATGAGCAGTTCTTC.